This T cell receptor beta chain derives from a study of beta chain features in type 1 diabetes. Overall study findings and caveats: For type 1 diabetes patients, VDJ junctions showed fewer insertions and more deletions.

This clone was seen a few times. No antigen is known for it. The CDR3 has 13 amino acids. Looked up from germline, CDR1 is GTSNPN and CDR2 is SVGIG (reference sequence). V dropped 5 bases and J dropped 7; count of bases not matched to a gene: 9. What was sequenced were expressed TCRB transcripts, since all of the isolated RNA had been reverse transcribed. TCRdb's copy holds only in-frame clones and misses some; the assay was immunoSEQ multiplex PCR. The table includes about 350,000 clones, around a fifth detected once. What was sequenced was naive CD4+ T cells from blood. V gene TRBV30 combines with J gene TRBJ1-2, with TRBD1 matching over 8 bases. This sequence was found in a young woman in good health. The CDR3 spells CAWGTGDFGGYTF. Here the CDR3 DNA reads TGTGCCTGGGGGACAGGAGATTTCGGTGGCTACACCTTC. The variable domain in full, with the rest retrieved from reference TRBV30 and TRBJ1-2, is SQTIHQWPATLVQPVGSPLSLECTVEGTSNPNLYWYRQAAGRGLQLLFYSVGIGQISSEVPQNLSASRPQDRQFILSSKKLLLSDSGFYLCAWGTGDFGGYTFGSGTRLTVV.